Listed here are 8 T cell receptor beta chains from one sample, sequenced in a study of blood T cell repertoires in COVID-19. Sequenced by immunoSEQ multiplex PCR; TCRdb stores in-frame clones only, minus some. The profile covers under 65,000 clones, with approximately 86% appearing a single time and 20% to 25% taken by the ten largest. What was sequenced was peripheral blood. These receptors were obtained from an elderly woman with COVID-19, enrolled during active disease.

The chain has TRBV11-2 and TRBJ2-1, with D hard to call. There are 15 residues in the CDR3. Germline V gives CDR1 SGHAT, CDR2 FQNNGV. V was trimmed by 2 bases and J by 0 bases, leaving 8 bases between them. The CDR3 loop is CASSLSGSSYNEQFF. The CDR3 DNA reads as TGTGCCAGCAGCTTATCCGGTAGCTCCTACAATGAGCAGTTCTTC.

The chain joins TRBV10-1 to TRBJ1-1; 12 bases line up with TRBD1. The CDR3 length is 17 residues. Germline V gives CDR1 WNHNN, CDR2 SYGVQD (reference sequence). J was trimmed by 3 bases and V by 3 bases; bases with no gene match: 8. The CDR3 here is CASSEGGQGARDTEAFF. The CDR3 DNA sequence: TGCGCCAGCAGTGAAGGGGGACAGGGGGCGCGGGACACTGAAGCTTTCTTT.

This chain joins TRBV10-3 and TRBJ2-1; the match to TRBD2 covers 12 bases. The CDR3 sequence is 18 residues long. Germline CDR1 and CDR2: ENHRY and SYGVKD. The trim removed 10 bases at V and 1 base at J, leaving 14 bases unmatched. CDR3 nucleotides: TGTGCCACCCTAGCTACTAGCGGGGGGAGTAAATCCTACAATGAGCAGTTCTTC. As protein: CATLATSGGSKSYNEQFF.

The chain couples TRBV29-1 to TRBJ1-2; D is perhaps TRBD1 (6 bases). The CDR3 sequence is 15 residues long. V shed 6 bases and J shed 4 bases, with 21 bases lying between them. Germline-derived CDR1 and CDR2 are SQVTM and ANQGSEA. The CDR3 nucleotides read TGCAGCGTCAATACAGGGAGCTCTAGCGGCTATGGCTACACCTTC. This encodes CSVNTGSSSGYGYTF.

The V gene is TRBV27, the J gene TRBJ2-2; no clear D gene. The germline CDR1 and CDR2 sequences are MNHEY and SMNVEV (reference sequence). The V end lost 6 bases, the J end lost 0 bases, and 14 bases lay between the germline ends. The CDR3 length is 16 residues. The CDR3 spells CASRPDMGTNTGELFF. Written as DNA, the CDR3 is TGTGCCAGCAGACCTGACATGGGCACGAACACCGGGGAGCTGTTTTTT.

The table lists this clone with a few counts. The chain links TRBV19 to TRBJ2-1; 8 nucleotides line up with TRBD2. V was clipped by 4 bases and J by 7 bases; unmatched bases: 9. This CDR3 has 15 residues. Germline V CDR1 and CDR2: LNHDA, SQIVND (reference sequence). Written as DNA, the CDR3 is TGTGCCAGTAGTAGTACTAGCGGATCTCATAATGAGCAGTTCTTC. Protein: CASSSTSGSHNEQFF.

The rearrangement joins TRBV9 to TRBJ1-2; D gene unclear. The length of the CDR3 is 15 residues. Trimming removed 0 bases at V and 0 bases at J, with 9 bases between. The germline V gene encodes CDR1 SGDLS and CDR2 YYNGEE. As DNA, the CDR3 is TGTGCCAGCAGCGTAGATAACAGAGCTAACTATGGCTACACCTTC. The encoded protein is CASSVDNRANYGYTF.

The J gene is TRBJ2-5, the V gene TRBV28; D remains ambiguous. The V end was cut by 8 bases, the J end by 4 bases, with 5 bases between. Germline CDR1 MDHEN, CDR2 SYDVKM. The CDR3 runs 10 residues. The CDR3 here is CASAVETQYF. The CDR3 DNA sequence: TGTGCCAGCGCGGTAGAGACCCAGTACTTC.